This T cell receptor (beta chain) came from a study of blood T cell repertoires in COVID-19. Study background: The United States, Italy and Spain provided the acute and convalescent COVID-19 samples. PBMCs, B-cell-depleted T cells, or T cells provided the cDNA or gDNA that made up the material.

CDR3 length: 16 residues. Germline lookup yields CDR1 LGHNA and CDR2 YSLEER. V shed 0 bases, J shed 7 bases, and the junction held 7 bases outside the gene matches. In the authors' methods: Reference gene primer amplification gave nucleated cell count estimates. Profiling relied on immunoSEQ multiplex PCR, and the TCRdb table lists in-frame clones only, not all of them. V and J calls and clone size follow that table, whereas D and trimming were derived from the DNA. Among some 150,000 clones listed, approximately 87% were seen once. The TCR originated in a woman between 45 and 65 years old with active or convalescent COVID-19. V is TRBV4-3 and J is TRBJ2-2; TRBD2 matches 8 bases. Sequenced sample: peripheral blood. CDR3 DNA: TGCGCCAGCAGCCAAGAGGCGGGGGGAAGGAGCGGGGAGCTGTTTTTT. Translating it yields CASSQEAGGRSGELFF.